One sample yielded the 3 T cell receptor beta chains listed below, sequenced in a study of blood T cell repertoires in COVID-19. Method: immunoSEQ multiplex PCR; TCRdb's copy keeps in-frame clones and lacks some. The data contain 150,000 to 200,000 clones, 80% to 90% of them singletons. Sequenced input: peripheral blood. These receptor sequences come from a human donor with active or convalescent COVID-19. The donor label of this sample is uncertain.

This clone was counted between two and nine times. CDR3 region: CASSQGQWNTEAFF. The DNA of the CDR3 is TGCGCCAGCAGCCAAGGGCAATGGAACACTGAAGCTTTCTTT. V and J are TRBV4-3 and TRBJ1-1; D not resolved. Trimming left V 1 base short and J 1 base short, with 7 bases between. This CDR3 comprises 14 residues. Per germline, CDR1 LGHNA and CDR2 YSLEER.

The CDR3 protein is CASSHRDKQETQYF. The CDR3 DNA reads as TGTGCCAGCAGCCACCGGGACAAACAAGAGACCCAGTACTTC. This sequence joins TRBV28 and TRBJ2-5; D is possibly TRBD1 (6 bases). V was shortened by 6 bases and J by 2 bases, with 13 bases between the two germline ends. The germline gives CDR1 MDHEN, CDR2 SYDVKM. The CDR3 is 14 amino acids.

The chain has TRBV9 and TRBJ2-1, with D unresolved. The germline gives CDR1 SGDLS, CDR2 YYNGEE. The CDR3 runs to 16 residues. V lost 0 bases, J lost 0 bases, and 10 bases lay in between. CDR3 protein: CASSVGAQLSYNEQFF. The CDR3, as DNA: TGTGCCAGCAGCGTAGGGGCGCAGCTCTCCTACAATGAGCAGTTCTTC.